A single sample is the source of the 4 T cell receptor beta chains below, sequenced in a study of CD8 T cells in ankylosing spondylitis. General study points: It appeared that ankylosing spondylitis blood was characterized by a TCR beta motif of 8 or 9 highly homologous variants.

The antigens of these receptors remain unknown. A single record per CDR3 protein comes from TCRdb applying MiXCR to the 5' RACE reads. The sample carries 450,000 to 550,000 distinct CDR3 sequences, over 4% recorded once. The sequenced material came from blood, either unsorted or a sorted T cell fraction (not recorded which). Source of these receptors: a male donor with ankylosing spondylitis.

This clonotype was observed many times. V usage is TRBV6-2 or TRBV6-3 and J usage is TRBJ1-5; 9 bases map to TRBD1. Germline V gene data show CDR1 as MNHEY and CDR2 as SVGEGT. Unmatched junction bases numbered 5, after V lost 5 bases and J lost 6 bases. The CDR3 contains 14 residues. CDR3 region: CASSATGGSQPQHF. The DNA for the CDR3 is TGTGCCAGCAGTGCAACAGGGGGCAGTCAGCCCCAGCATTTT.

This CDR3 reads CASSSRSGTGSITLGANVLTF. Written as DNA, the CDR3 is TGTGCCAGCAGCTCGCGCTCCGGGACAGGGTCCATTACTCTTGGGGCCAACGTCCTGACTTTC. V is TRBV7-2 and J is TRBJ2-6; 9 bases are shared with TRBD1. The CDR3 loop spans 21 amino acids. V lost 4 bases to trimming and J lost 3 bases; unmatched junction nucleotides: 19. The germline V gene has CDR1 SGHTA and CDR2 FQGNSA.

The chain uses TRBV29-1 and TRBJ2-1; no clear D gene. V shed 0 bases and J shed 8 bases, with 11 bases lying between them. CDR1 is SQVTM and CDR2 is ANQGSEA in the germline V gene. There are 13 residues in the CDR3. The CDR3 DNA reads TGCAGCGTTGAAGATCTGGCTGGAGATGAGCAGTTCTTC. It yields the protein CSVEDLAGDEQFF.

V and J are TRBV28 and TRBJ1-5; 9 nucleotides match TRBD1. V trimming: 0 bases; J trimming: 1 base; junction bases outside the gene matches: 1. CDR3 length: 16 amino acids. CDR1 is MDHEN, CDR2 SYDVKM, per germline. The CDR3 here is CASSLWGTGSNQPQHF. In DNA form, the CDR3 reads TGTGCCAGCAGTTTATGGGGGACAGGGAGCAATCAGCCCCAGCATTTT.